The clone carrying this TCR beta chain was seen at least ten times. Its target is unknown. The CDR3 consists of 21 residues. The V and J ends lost 1 base and 3 bases respectively, with 31 bases between them. Germline V CDR1 and CDR2: SGHAT, FQNNGV. RNA transcripts provided the source from which TCR beta CDR3 regions were amplified. HTBI primers were the set used in a first-round RT-PCR of the TCR CDR3. TCRdb independently ran MiXCR on the multiplex PCR reads; one entry per CDR3 protein. The sample has 600,000 or so distinct CDR3 sequences, around 15% seen once; the top ten hold under 15%. Patients with uncontrolled infections, other autoimmune diseases, pregnancy or lactation were excluded. The sample comes from a study of T cells in Graves' hyperthyroidism and ophthalmopathy. Study summary: Peripheral blood sampling occurred at initial diagnosis, before any treatment.

Study-level results: Blood also carried most thyroid clonotypes expanded above 0.001.

This clonotype was sampled from a woman between 50 and 59 years old with Graves' ophthalmopathy. The chain couples TRBV11-2 to TRBJ2-7; D may be TRBD2 (6 bases). The sample was blood. The CDR3 nucleotides read TGTGCCAGCAGCTTAGTAGTTCGTGGGGGACTCCAAAACATGGGGAACTACGAGCAGTACTTC. This sequence encodes CASSLVVRGGLQNMGNYEQYF.